The subject of this entry is one TCR beta chain. Its cognate antigen is unknown. This entry belongs to a study of cytomegalovirus exposure and HLA in healthy donors. Study background: Drawn from HLA-typed donors, 80 million to 95 million unique TCRs were held in an early data release. Across 350 to 500 genotyped donors, just over 80% landed in the Caucasian-associated ancestry cluster.

The PCR used 60 Vbeta and 13 Jbeta primers. Produced via immunoSEQ multiplex PCR; TCRdb's table is partial and in-frame only. In the table there are more than 150,000 clones, about 72% of which are singletons. CDR1 is SGHDT, CDR2 YYEEEE, per germline. The CDR3 spans 15 residues. The V end was cut by 3 bases, the J end by 7 bases, with 19 bases between. The study, taken as a whole, reports: In a later analysis, DRB1 alleles had the most associated TCRs; HLA-C alleles the fewest. Cytomegalovirus status was reportedly diagnosed by the classifier with high specificity and sensitivity.

The sequenced sample was PBMCs. The sequence was obtained from a male donor in good health and CMV-seronegative. This chain links TRBV5-6 with TRBJ1-2; D is possibly TRBD1 (5 bases). The CDR3 here is CASSWVDRGQGGYTF. In nucleotides, the CDR3 is TGTGCCAGCAGCTGGGTGGATAGGGGCCAAGGTGGCTACACCTTC.